The entry below describes one TCR beta chain. What it recognizes is unknown. Amplification of the TCR beta CDR3 regions used RNA transcripts (as template). After a first-round RT-PCR with HTBI primers, a second-round multiplex PCR was run. Via MiXCR, TCRdb re-called the multiplex PCR reads, giving one row per CDR3 protein. Of about 590,000 distinct CDR3 sequences listed, roughly 39% were seen once; the top ten hold roughly 4.5%. This sample is drawn from a study of Graves' ophthalmopathy and Graves' hyperthyroidism. Regarding the study as a whole: A majority of expanded thyroid clonotypes exceeding 0.001 frequency were likewise present in blood.

This receptor was taken from an adult man with Graves' hyperthyroidism. The sequencing sample was made of peripheral blood or thyroid tissue (not recorded which).

As DNA, the CDR3 is TGTGCCAGCAGCTTCAGCAGGGTGAACACCATATATTTT. This sequence encodes CASSFSRVNTIYF. The chain uses TRBV7-4 and TRBJ1-3, with D possibly matching TRBD1 (5 bases). CDR1 and CDR2 from the germline V gene are SGHVT and SQSDAQ. This CDR3 spans 13 amino acids. The V and J ends lost 3 bases and 7 bases respectively, with 10 bases between them.